Following are 22 T cell receptor beta chains from one sample sequenced in a study of cytomegalovirus exposure and HLA in healthy donors. The protocol was immunoSEQ multiplex PCR, while the TCRdb copy is restricted to in-frame clones and leaves out a portion. Among some 110,000 clones, around 90% were seen once, and the ten largest hold about 1.8%. What was sequenced was PBMCs. Receptor source: a woman between 18 and 29 years old in good health and CMV-seropositive.

As regards this clone: At one end the junction does not follow the germline gene, possibly because of a read error. The chain couples TRBV4-1 to TRBJ1-2; no clear D. CDR1 is MGHRA and CDR2 is YSYEKL in the germline V gene. CDR3 length: 13 amino acids. The CDR3 DNA reads TGCGCCAGCAGGCAAGATCTTTCCTATGGCTACACCTTC. Protein sequence: CASRQDLSYGYTF.

This chain joins TRBV5-5 and TRBJ2-7; the match to TRBD1 covers 7 bases. V was clipped by 1 base and J by 2 bases; unmatched bases: 6. The CDR3 covers 15 residues. The germline V gene has CDR1 SGHKS and CDR2 YYEKEE (reference sequence). The CDR3 loop reads CASSLLQGFAYEQYV. CDR3 in DNA: TGTGCCAGCAGCTTGTTACAGGGGTTCGCCTACGAGCAGTACGTC.

This clone was seen a handful of times. The rearrangement links TRBV6-1 to TRBJ1-5; 11 positions agree with TRBD1. The CDR3 totals 14 residues. Looked up from germline, CDR1 is MNHNS and CDR2 is SASEGT. The ends lost 9 bases at V and 4 bases at J; junction bases unmatched: 5. The CDR3 nucleotides are TGTGCCAGTGATGGGACAGGGGGGAATCAGCCCCAGCATTTT. Amino acids: CASDGTGGNQPQHF.

The gene calls are TRBV19 and TRBJ1-2; 8 bases align to TRBD1. From germline, CDR1 is LNHDA and CDR2 SQIVND (reference sequence). V gave up 7 bases and J gave up 5 bases; unmatched junction bases: 6. The CDR3 sequence is 13 residues long. DNA of the CDR3: TGTGCCAGTACCTGGACAGGGTCTTATGGCTACACCTTC. Translating gives CASTWTGSYGYTF.

The table lists this clone with a few counts. V is TRBV6-5 and J is TRBJ1-2; D might be TRBD1 (6 bases). This CDR3 region has 12 residues. Trimming shortened V by 6 bases and J by 7 bases, and 12 bases separated the two germline ends. Germline V gene data show CDR1 as MNHEY and CDR2 as SVGAGI. The CDR3 is CASREMGAGYTF. As DNA, the CDR3 is TGTGCCAGCAGGGAGATGGGGGCTGGCTACACCTTC.

This clone was found a few times. This rearrangement joins TRBV4-3 to TRBJ2-3; the match to TRBD2 covers 11 bases. With V trimmed by 1 base and J by 2 bases, 8 bases remained unmatched. Germline CDR1 and CDR2: LGHNA and YSLEER. The CDR3 length is 18 residues. The CDR3 DNA is TGCGCCAGCAGCCAAGCGGACGGGACTAGCGGCCACACAGATACGCAGTATTTT. Translated: CASSQADGTSGHTDTQYF.

This clone was picked up one time. This chain links TRBV4-1 with TRBJ1-1; D possibly corresponds to TRBD1 (5 bases). The CDR3 covers 15 residues. The germline CDR1 and CDR2 sequences are MGHRA and YSYEKL. Trimming took 0 bases from V and 10 from J, leaving 18 bases between them. The CDR3 here is CASSQDPQGIGGAFF. DNA of the CDR3: TGCGCCAGCAGCCAAGATCCCCAGGGAATTGGTGGAGCTTTCTTT.

This sequence joins TRBV7-8 and TRBJ1-2; 7 bases match TRBD1. There are 14 residues in the CDR3. CDR1 and CDR2 (germline): SGHVS, FQNEAQ. Trimming cost V 1 base and J 5 bases; bases outside gene matches: 4. The CDR3 reads CASSLGDRVYGYTF. CDR3 coding DNA: TGTGCCAGCAGCTTAGGGGACAGAGTTTATGGCTACACCTTC. The variable domain in full, completed from reference TRBV7-8 and TRBJ1-2, reads GAGVSQSPRYKVAKRGQDVALRCDPISGHVSLFWYQQALGQGPEFLTYFQNEAQLDKSGLPSDRFFAERPEGSVSTLKIQRTQQEDSAVYLCASSLGDRVYGYTFGSGTRLTVV.

CDR3 in DNA: TGTGCCAGCAGTTTCCCCCTCTACGAGCAGTACTTC. Translated, it gives CASSFPLYEQYF. The chain couples TRBV27 to TRBJ2-7, with D unclear. Looked up from germline, CDR1 is MNHEY and CDR2 is SMNVEV (reference sequence). Trimming pared 3 bases from V and 3 bases from J, leaving 6 bases between. This CDR3 comprises 12 residues.

V usage is TRBV2 and J usage is TRBJ2-3, with D possibly being TRBD2 (7 bases). CDR3 size: 14 residues. Germline assignment: CDR1 SNHLY and CDR2 FYNNEI. Trimming removed 11 bases at V and 6 bases at J, with 21 bases between. CDR3 nucleotides: TGTGCCGGACGAAGACGGGGGGCCATGGATACGCAGTATTTT. Encoded protein: CAGRRRGAMDTQYF.

This clone appeared a few times. The V gene is TRBV7-9, the J gene TRBJ2-1; the D is unclear. The V end lost 5 bases, the J end lost 6 bases, and 8 bases lay between the germline ends. The CDR3 loop spans 12 amino acids. Germline lookup yields CDR1 SEHNR and CDR2 FQNEAQ (reference sequence). The CDR3 coding sequence is TGTGCCAGCAGCCCCCTCTTCAATGAGCAGTTCTTC. Its translation: CASSPLFNEQFF.

The rearrangement joins TRBV7-2 to TRBJ1-1, with 7 bases lining up with TRBD1. The CDR3 covers 13 residues. CDR1 and CDR2 (germline): SGHTA, FQGNSA. V shed 1 base, J shed 6 bases, and the junction held 2 bases outside the gene matches. The CDR3 region has the DNA TGTGCCAGCAGCTTAGATCAGGGGGCTGAAGCTTTCTTT. As protein: CASSLDQGAEAFF.

This sequence joins TRBV18 and TRBJ2-3; 8 positions agree with TRBD2. The V gene's germline CDR1 is KGHSH and CDR2 LQKENI. This CDR3 spans 17 amino acids. The V and J ends lost 0 bases and 6 bases, in that order; junction bases with no gene match: 11. This chain's CDR3 is CASSPPFTGGGQDTQYF. The CDR3 coding sequence is TGTGCCAGCTCACCACCGTTCACGGGGGGGGGCCAGGATACGCAGTATTTT.

The V and J genes are TRBV7-8 and TRBJ1-1; 7 bases match TRBD1. In germline, CDR1 is SGHVS, CDR2 FQNEAQ. The CDR3 spans 13 residues. J gave up 5 bases and V 5 bases, and 5 bases lay outside the gene matches. CDR3 in amino acids: CASSATGETEAFF. The CDR3 nucleotides are TGTGCCAGCAGCGCTACAGGGGAGACTGAAGCTTTCTTT.

The CDR3: CASSQTLRQGENYGYTF. DNA of the CDR3: TGCGCCAGCAGCCAGACTTTAAGACAGGGGGAGAACTATGGCTACACCTTC. The V and J genes are TRBV4-3 and TRBJ1-2; 9 bases agree with TRBD1. Looked up from germline, CDR1 is LGHNA and CDR2 is YSLEER. V lost 3 bases, J lost 2 bases, and 10 bases stayed unmatched. The CDR3 has 17 amino acids.

The chain has TRBV28 and TRBJ1-6; no reliable D call. V was cut by 7 bases and J by 7 bases, with 11 bases left in between. This CDR3 comprises 13 residues. Germline V gene sequence: CDR1 MDHEN, CDR2 SYDVKM. The CDR3 DNA is TGTGCCAGCACACCGGGAGTAAATTCACCCCTCCACTTT. Its translation is CASTPGVNSPLHF.

The gene calls are TRBV19 and TRBJ1-2; D unclear. Germline V CDR1 and CDR2: LNHDA, SQIVND (reference sequence). Trimming cost V 5 bases and J 2 bases, with 18 bases left between them. The CDR3 length is 16 residues. The CDR3 protein is CASSPTLRVRNYGYTF. The CDR3 DNA reads as TGTGCCAGTAGTCCCACCCTCCGGGTGCGAAACTATGGCTACACCTTC. Full variable domain (remainder filled in from reference TRBV19 and TRBJ1-2): DGGITQSPKYLFRKEGQNVTLSCEQNLNHDAMYWYRQDPGQGLRLIYYSQIVNDFQKGDIAEGYSVSREKKESFPLTVTSAQKNPTAFYLCASSPTLRVRNYGYTFGSGTRLTVV.

This clone has only a few counts. The J gene is TRBJ2-2, the V gene TRBV4-1, with D possibly being TRBD1 (6 bases). The CDR3 extends over 15 amino acids. V was trimmed by 3 bases and J by 1 base, leaving 9 bases between them. Per germline, CDR1 MGHRA and CDR2 YSYEKL. Here the CDR3 reads CASSHRQVNTGELFF. The CDR3 DNA reads as TGCGCCAGCAGCCACCGACAGGTGAACACCGGGGAGCTGTTTTTT.

The V gene is TRBV6-1, the J gene TRBJ1-5; TRBD1 is a possible D gene (6 bases). Trimming removed 2 bases from V and 4 bases from J, with 12 bases in between. The CDR3 length is 15 residues. CDR1 is MNHNS and CDR2 is SASEGT in the germline V gene. As DNA, the CDR3 is TGTGCCAGCAGTGAACCGCTCAGGGGAAATCAGCCCCAGCATTTT. This translates into CASSEPLRGNQPQHF.

The chain links TRBV4-1 to TRBJ1-4; a weak D match, TRBD1 (5 bases). Germline loops: CDR1 MGHRA, CDR2 YSYEKL. Trimming stripped 0 bases from V and 11 bases from J, with 16 bases between. The CDR3 is 15 residues long. CDR3 protein: CASSQERGTQWKLFF. In DNA form, the CDR3 reads TGCGCCAGCAGCCAAGAAAGGGGAACCCAGTGGAAACTGTTTTTT.

This clone was seen a few times. CDR3 sequence reads: CASSVRDRYEQYV. In DNA form, the CDR3 reads TGTGCCAGCAGTGTTCGGGACAGATACGAGCAGTACGTC. The rearrangement links TRBV2 to TRBJ2-7; 7 positions match TRBD1. Looked up from germline, CDR1 is SNHLY and CDR2 is FYNNEI. This CDR3 is built from 13 residues. J gave up 4 bases and V 4 bases, and 4 bases lay outside the gene matches.

This chain uses TRBV4-1 with TRBJ1-2; tentatively, D is TRBD1 (6 bases). CDR1 MGHRA and CDR2 YSYEKL come from the germline V gene. The CDR3 length is 14 residues. The germline V and J ends were trimmed by 0 bases and 8 bases, with 13 bases remaining between them. The CDR3 coding sequence is TGCGCCAGCAGCCAAGAAAGATTCACAGGGGGCTACACCTTC. Its translation is CASSQERFTGGYTF.